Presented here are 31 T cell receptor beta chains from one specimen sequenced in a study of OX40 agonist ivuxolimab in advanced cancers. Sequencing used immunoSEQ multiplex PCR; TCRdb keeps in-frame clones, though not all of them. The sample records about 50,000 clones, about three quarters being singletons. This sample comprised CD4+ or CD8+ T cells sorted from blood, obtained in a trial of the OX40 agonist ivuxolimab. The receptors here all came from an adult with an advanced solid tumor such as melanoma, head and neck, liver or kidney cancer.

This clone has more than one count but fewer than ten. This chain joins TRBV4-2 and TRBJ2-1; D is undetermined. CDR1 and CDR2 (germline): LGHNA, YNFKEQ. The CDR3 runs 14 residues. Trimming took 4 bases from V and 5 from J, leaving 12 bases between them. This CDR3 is CASSLRLQDNEQFF. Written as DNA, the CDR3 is TGTGCCAGCAGCCTAAGACTTCAAGACAATGAGCAGTTCTTC.

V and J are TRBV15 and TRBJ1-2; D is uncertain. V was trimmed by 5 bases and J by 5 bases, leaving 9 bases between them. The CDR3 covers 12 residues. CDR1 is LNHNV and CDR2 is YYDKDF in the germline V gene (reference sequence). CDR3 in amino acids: CATSQFSYGYTF. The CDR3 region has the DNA TGTGCCACCAGCCAGTTTTCGTATGGCTACACCTTC.

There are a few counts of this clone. DNA of the CDR3: TGTGCCAGCAGTTCACAGATGAACACTGAAGCTTTCTTT. As protein: CASSSQMNTEAFF. The chain joins TRBV28 to TRBJ1-1, with unresolved D. Germline loops: CDR1 MDHEN, CDR2 SYDVKM. CDR3 length: 13 residues. Deletions cut 4 bases from V and 0 bases from J, with 6 bases between.

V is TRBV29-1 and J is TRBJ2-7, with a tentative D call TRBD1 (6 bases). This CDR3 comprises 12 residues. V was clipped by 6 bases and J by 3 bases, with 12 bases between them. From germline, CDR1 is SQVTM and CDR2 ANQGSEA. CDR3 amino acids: CSVFGTHYEQYF. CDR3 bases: TGCAGCGTGTTCGGGACACACTACGAGCAGTACTTC.

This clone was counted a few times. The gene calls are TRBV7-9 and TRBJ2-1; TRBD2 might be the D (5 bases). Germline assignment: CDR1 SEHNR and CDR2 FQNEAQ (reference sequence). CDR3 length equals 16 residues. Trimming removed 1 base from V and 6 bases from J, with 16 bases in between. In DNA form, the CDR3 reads TGTGCCAGCAGCTTAGTAGGGTGGATAGGAGGCAATGAGCAGTTCTTC. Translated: CASSLVGWIGGNEQFF.

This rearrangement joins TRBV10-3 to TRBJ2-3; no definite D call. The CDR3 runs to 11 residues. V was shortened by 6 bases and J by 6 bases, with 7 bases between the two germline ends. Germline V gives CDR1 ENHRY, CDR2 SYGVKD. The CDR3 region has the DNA TGTGCCATCAGAGAATGGGATACGCAGTATTTT. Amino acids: CAIREWDTQYF.

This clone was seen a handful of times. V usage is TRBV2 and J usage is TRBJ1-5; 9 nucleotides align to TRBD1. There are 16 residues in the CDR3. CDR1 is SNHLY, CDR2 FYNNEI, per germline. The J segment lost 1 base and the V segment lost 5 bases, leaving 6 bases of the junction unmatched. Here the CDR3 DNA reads TGTGCCAGCAGTCAACAGGGGGCCCGAAGCAATCAGCCCCAGCATTTT. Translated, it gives CASSQQGARSNQPQHF.

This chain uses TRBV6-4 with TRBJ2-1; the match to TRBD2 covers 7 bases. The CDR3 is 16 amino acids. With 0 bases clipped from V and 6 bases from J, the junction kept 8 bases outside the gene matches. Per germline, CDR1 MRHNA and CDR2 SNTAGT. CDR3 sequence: CASSDSAGLGTNEQFF. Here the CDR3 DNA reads TGTGCCAGCAGTGACTCAGCGGGACTCGGGACCAATGAGCAGTTCTTC.

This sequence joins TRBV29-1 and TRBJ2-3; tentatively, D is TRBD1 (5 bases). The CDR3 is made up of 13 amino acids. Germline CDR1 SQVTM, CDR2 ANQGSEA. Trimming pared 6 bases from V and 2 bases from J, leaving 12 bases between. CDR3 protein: CSVDEDITDTQYF. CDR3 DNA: TGCAGCGTGGATGAGGACATCACAGATACGCAGTATTTT.

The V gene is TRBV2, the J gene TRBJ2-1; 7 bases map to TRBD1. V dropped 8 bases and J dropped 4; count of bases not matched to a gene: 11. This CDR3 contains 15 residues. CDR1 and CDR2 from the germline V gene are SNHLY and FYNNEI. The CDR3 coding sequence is TGTGCCAGCGTCCGGACAGGTGGGGCGTACAATGAGCAGTTCTTC. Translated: CASVRTGGAYNEQFF.

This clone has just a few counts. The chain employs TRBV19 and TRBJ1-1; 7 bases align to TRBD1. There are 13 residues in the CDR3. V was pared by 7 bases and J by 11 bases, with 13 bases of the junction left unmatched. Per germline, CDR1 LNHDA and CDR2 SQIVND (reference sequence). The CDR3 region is CASTPDRVLEAFF. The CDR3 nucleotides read TGTGCCAGTACCCCAGACAGGGTCCTGGAGGCTTTCTTT.

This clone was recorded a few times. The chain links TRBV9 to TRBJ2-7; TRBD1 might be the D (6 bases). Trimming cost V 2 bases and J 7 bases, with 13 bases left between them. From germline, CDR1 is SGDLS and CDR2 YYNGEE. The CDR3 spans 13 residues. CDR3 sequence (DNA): TGTGCCAGCAGCGTTAGAATGGGGACAGAGCAGTACTTC. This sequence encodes CASSVRMGTEQYF.

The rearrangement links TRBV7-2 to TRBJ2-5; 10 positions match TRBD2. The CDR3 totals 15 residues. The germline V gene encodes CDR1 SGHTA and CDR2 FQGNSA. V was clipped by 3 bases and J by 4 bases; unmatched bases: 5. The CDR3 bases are TGTGCCAGCAGCTTCTTAGCGGGAGGCGGAGAGACCCAGTACTTC. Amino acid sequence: CASSFLAGGGETQYF.

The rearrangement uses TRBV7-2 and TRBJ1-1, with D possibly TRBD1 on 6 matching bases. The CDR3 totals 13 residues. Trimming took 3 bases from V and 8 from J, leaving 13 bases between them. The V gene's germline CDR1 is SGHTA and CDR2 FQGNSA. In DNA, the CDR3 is TGTGCCAGCAGCTTGATGGGGGGCTCCGAAGCTTTCTTT. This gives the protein CASSLMGGSEAFF.

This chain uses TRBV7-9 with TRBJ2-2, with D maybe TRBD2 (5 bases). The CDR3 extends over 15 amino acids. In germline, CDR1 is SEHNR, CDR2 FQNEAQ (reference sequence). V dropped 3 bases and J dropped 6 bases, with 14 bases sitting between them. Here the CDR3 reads CASSLEDGLSGELFF. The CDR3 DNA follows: TGTGCCAGCAGCTTGGAGGACGGCTTGTCCGGGGAGCTGTTTTTT.

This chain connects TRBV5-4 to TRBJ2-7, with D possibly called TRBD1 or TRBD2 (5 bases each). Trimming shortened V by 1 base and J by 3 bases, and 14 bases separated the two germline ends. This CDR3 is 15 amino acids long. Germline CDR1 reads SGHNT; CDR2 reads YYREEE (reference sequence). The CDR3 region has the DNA TGTGCCAGCAGCTTGTGGGCCGGGGCAGACTACGAGCAGTACTTC. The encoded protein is CASSLWAGADYEQYF.

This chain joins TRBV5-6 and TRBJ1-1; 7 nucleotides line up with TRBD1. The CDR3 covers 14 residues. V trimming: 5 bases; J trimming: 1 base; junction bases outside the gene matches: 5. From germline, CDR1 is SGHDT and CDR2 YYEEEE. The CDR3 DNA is TGTGCCAGCAGATACTCAGGGGGGAACACTGAAGCTTTCTTT. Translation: CASRYSGGNTEAFF. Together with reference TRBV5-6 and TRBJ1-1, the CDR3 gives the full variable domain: DAGVTQSPTHLIKTRGQQVTLRCSPKSGHDTVSWYQQALGQGPQFIFQYYEEEERQRGNFPDRFSGHQFPNYSSELNVNALLLGDSALYLCASRYSGGNTEAFFGQGTRLTVV.

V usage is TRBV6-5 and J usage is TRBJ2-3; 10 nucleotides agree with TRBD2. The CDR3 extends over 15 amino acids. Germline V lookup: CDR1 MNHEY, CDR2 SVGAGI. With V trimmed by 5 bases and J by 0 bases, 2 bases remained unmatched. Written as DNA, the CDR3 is TGTGCCAGCAGTCCGACTAGCGGGAGCACAGATACGCAGTATTTT. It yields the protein CASSPTSGSTDTQYF.

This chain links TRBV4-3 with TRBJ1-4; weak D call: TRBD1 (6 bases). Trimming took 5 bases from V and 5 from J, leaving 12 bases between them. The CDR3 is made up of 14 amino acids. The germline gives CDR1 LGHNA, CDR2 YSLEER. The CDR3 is CASSKRGYNEKLFF. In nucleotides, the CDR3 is TGCGCCAGCAGCAAAAGGGGGTACAATGAAAAACTGTTTTTT.

CDR3 residues: CASSLGTVYEQYF. The CDR3 region has the DNA TGTGCCAGCTCATTAGGGACAGTTTACGAGCAGTACTTC. J is TRBJ2-7 and V is TRBV18, with 7 bases fitting TRBD1. V shed 5 bases, J shed 4 bases, and the junction held 5 bases outside the gene matches. The CDR3 is 13 amino acids. The germline V gene has CDR1 KGHSH and CDR2 LQKENI. Full variable domain (missing parts from reference TRBV18 and TRBJ2-7): NAGVMQNPRHLVRRRGQEARLRCSPMKGHSHVYWYRQLPEEGLKFMVYLQKENIIDESGMPKERFSAEFPKEGPSILRIQQVVRGDSAAYFCASSLGTVYEQYFGPGTRLTVT.

The CDR3 loop reads CASSLGNSYLNYGYTF. The CDR3 nucleotides are TGTGCCAGCAGCTTAGGTAACAGCTACCTGAACTATGGCTACACCTTC. The chain is built from TRBV7-8 and TRBJ1-2; D is uncertain. Germline CDR1 is SGHVS and CDR2 is FQNEAQ. Trimming took 1 base from V and 2 from J, leaving 14 bases between them. The CDR3 loop spans 16 amino acids.

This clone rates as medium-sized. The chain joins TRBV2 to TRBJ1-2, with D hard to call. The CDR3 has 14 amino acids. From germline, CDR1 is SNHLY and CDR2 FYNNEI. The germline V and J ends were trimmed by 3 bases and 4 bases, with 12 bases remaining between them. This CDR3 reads CASSDRTSGYGYTF. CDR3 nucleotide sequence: TGTGCCAGCAGTGACCGGACCTCGGGCTATGGCTACACCTTC.

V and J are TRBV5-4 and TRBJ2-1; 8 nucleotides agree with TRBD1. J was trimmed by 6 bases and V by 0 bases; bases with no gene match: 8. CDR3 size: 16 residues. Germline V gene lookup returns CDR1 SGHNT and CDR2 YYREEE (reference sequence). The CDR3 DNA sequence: TGTGCCAGCAGCTTGGGGTCAGGGGGCGCGTTCAATGAGCAGTTCTTC. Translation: CASSLGSGGAFNEQFF.

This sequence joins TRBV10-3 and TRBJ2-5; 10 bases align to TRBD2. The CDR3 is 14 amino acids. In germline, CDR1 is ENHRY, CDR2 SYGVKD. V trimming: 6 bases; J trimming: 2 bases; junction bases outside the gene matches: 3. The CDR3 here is CAISGTSAQETQYF. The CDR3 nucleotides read TGTGCCATCAGCGGGACTAGCGCACAAGAGACCCAGTACTTC.

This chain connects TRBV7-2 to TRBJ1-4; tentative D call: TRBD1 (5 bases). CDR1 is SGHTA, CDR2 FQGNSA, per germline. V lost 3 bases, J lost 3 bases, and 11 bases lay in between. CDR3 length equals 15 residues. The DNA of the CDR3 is TGTGCCAGCAGCTTCTCCCGGGGCGCTAATGAAAAACTGTTTTTT. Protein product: CASSFSRGANEKLFF.

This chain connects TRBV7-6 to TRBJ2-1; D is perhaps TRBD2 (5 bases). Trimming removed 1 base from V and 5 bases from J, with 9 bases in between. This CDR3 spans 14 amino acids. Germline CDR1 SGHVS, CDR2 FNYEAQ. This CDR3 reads CASSLGVGDNEQFF. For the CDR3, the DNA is TGTGCCAGCAGCTTAGGGGTGGGAGACAATGAGCAGTTCTTC. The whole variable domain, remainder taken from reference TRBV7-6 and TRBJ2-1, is GAGVSQSPRYKVTKRGQDVALRCDPISGHVSLYWYRQALGQGPEFLTYFNYEAQQDKSGLPNDRFSAERPEGSISTLTIQRTEQRDSAMYRCASSLGVGDNEQFFGPGTRLTVL.

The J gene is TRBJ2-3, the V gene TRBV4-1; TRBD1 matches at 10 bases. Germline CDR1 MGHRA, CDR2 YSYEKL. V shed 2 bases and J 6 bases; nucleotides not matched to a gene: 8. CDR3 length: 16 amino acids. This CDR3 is CASSQPGQGSRDTQYF. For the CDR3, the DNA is TGCGCCAGCAGCCAACCGGGACAGGGGTCCAGGGATACGCAGTATTTT.

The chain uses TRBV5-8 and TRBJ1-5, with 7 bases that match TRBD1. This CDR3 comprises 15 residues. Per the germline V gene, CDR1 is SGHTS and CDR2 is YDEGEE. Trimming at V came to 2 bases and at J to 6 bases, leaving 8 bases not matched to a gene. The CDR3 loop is CASSLRLSGGQPQHF. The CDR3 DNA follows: TGTGCCAGCAGCTTACGACTTTCAGGGGGTCAGCCCCAGCATTTT. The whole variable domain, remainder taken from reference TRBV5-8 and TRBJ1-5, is EAGVTQSPTHLIKTRGQQATLRCSPISGHTSVYWYQQALGLGLQFLLWYDEGEERNRGNFPPRFSGRQFPNYSSELNVNALELEDSALYLCASSLRLSGGQPQHFGDGTRLSIL.

The CDR3 is CASSQLLAGGPTDTQYF. CDR3 bases: TGCGCCAGCAGCCAGCTACTGGCGGGAGGGCCGACAGATACGCAGTATTTT. The rearrangement links TRBV4-1 to TRBJ2-3; TRBD2 matches at 9 bases. The junction had 10 bases not matched to a gene; V was cut back by 3 bases and J by 3 bases. Per germline, CDR1 MGHRA and CDR2 YSYEKL. The CDR3 sequence is 17 residues long.

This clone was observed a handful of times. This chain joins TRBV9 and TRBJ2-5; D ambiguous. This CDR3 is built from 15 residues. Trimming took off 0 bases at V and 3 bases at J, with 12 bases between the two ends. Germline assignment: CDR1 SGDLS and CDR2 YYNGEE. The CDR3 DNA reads TGTGCCAGCAGCGTAGAAGGTGTACCCAAAGAGACCCAGTACTTC. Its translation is CASSVEGVPKETQYF.

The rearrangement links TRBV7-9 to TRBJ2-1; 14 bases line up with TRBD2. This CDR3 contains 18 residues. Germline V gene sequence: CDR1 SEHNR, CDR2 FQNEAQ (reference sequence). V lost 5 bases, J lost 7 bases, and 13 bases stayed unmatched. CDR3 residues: CASSLPIRLAGGRNEQFF. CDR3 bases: TGTGCCAGCAGCCTACCAATAAGACTAGCGGGAGGGAGGAATGAGCAGTTCTTC.